The next 18 T cell receptor beta chains were all read from a single sample in a study of shared T cell receptors in the human thymus. Assay: immunoSEQ multiplex PCR; the TCRdb copy retains only in-frame clones and omits some. The data show 700,000 or so clones, 75% to 90% seen once. These data also formed part of another study, on human thymus T cells.

Sequenced material: thymocytes. Source of these receptors: a girl under three years old with a congenital heart defect.

The chain employs TRBV6-1 and TRBJ2-5, with 10 nucleotides matching TRBD1. The CDR3 is 15 amino acids. V trimming: 8 bases; J trimming: 5 bases; junction bases outside the gene matches: 11. CDR1 and CDR2 (germline): MNHNS, SASEGT. CDR3 nucleotide sequence: TGTGCCAGCGTTACAGGGGACAGGGGAGAGGAGACCCAGTACTTC. This translates into CASVTGDRGEETQYF.

V is TRBV10-2 and J is TRBJ1-6, with D unclear. The CDR3 is 13 amino acids. Germline V gives CDR1 WSHSY, CDR2 SAAADI. Trimming removed 5 bases at V and 4 bases at J, with 6 bases between. The DNA for the CDR3 is TGCGCCAGCAGTCCCTTGTATAATTCACCCCTCCACTTT. Encoded protein: CASSPLYNSPLHF.

This chain links TRBV7-2 with TRBJ1-2; 7 bases agree with TRBD1. Per the germline V gene, CDR1 is SGHTA and CDR2 is FQGNSA. Trimming removed 4 bases from V and 3 bases from J; junction bases left unmatched: 11. The length of the CDR3 is 16 residues. The CDR3 DNA follows: TGTGCCAGCAGCTCCCCCGGACAGGATCGGGACTATGGCTACACCTTC. Amino acids: CASSSPGQDRDYGYTF.

The V and J genes are TRBV19 and TRBJ1-6; TRBD1 might be the D (5 bases). The ends were cut back, 0 bases at V and 6 bases at J, with 21 bases in the middle. The length of the CDR3 is 19 residues. Germline assignment: CDR1 LNHDA and CDR2 SQIVND (reference sequence). The CDR3 sequence is CASSIDGTDARALNSPLHF. The CDR3 DNA is TGTGCCAGTAGTATAGATGGGACTGACGCCCGGGCCCTTAATTCACCCCTCCACTTT.

This clone was recorded once. This rearrangement joins TRBV9 to TRBJ1-2; 9 nucleotides match TRBD1. Germline CDR1 and CDR2: SGDLS and YYNGEE. V shed 3 bases and J 5 bases; nucleotides not matched to a gene: 8. The length of the CDR3 is 15 residues. The CDR3 region has the DNA TGTGCCAGCAGCGGTGCCGGGACAGGGCAATATGGCTACACCTTC. Encoded protein: CASSGAGTGQYGYTF.

With regard to this clone: Different DNA sequences within this sample yield the same CDR3. This chain uses TRBV13 with TRBJ2-7; TRBD2 aligns across 12 bases. V gave up 9 bases and J gave up 5 bases; unmatched junction bases: 8. The germline CDR1 and CDR2 sequences are PRHDT and FYEKMQ (reference sequence). CDR3 size: 14 residues. The CDR3 coding sequence is TGTGCCAGTAGACCTAGCGGGGGGGCAAACGAGCAGTACTTC. Its translation: CASRPSGGANEQYF.

The rearrangement links TRBV6-1 to TRBJ2-1; 10 nucleotides agree with TRBD1. V shed 5 bases and J 5 bases; nucleotides not matched to a gene: 6. The germline gives CDR1 MNHNS, CDR2 SASEGT. This CDR3 has 15 amino acids. The CDR3 nucleotides read TGTGCCAGCAGTTTACGGGACAGGGGTAACAATGAGCAGTTCTTC. This translates into CASSLRDRGNNEQFF.

This chain connects TRBV28 to TRBJ1-2; 9 bases fit TRBD1. The germline V gene has CDR1 MDHEN and CDR2 SYDVKM. With V trimmed by 2 bases and J by 6 bases, 7 bases remained unmatched. The CDR3 consists of 15 residues. The CDR3 sequence: CASSLDRDRANGYTF. CDR3 DNA: TGTGCCAGCAGTTTAGACCGGGACAGGGCTAATGGCTACACCTTC.

The chain employs TRBV7-6 and TRBJ2-3, with TRBD1 identical over 10 bases. Germline CDR1 and CDR2: SGHVS and FNYEAQ. The CDR3 has 20 residues. J was trimmed by 4 bases and V by 4 bases; bases with no gene match: 20. CDR3 in amino acids: CASSSIQGQGVHHTSDTQYF. CDR3 coding DNA: TGTGCCAGCAGCTCCATACAAGGACAGGGGGTACATCACACCTCAGATACGCAGTATTTT.

The gene calls are TRBV5-1 and TRBJ2-7; a weak D match, TRBD1 (6 bases). Per the germline V gene, CDR1 is SGHRS and CDR2 is YFSETQ. The CDR3 sequence is 12 residues long. V lost 6 bases and J 0 bases, leaving 7 bases between the germline ends. Here the CDR3 reads CASTDSSYEQYF. The CDR3 region has the DNA TGCGCCAGCACGGACAGCTCCTACGAGCAGTACTTC.

This sequence joins TRBV5-4 and TRBJ1-2; perhaps TRBD1 as D (5 bases). CDR1 is SGHNT, CDR2 YYREEE, per germline (reference sequence). V gave up 4 bases and J gave up 7 bases, with 23 bases separating them. The CDR3 consists of 16 residues. DNA for the CDR3: TGTGCCAGCAGCCATGCCTATCGGGGGAGGGAAGGTGGCTACACCTTC. It codes for CASSHAYRGREGGYTF.

V usage is TRBV28 and J usage is TRBJ2-5, with 7 bases identical to TRBD2. This CDR3 has 15 residues. The junction had 6 bases not matched to a gene; V was cut back by 1 base and J by 4 bases. Germline V CDR1 and CDR2: MDHEN, SYDVKM. This CDR3 is CASSLLGGDRETQYF. CDR3 DNA sequence: TGTGCCAGCAGTTTATTGGGGGGGGATAGAGAGACCCAGTACTTC.

The V and J genes are TRBV5-6 and TRBJ1-2; 8 nucleotides align to TRBD1. Germline V gene lookup returns CDR1 SGHDT and CDR2 YYEEEE. J lost 0 bases, V lost 4 bases, and 11 bases had no gene match. The CDR3 spans 17 residues. DNA of the CDR3: TGTGCCAGCAGCATAGGACAGGGTCACAAAGCTAACTATGGCTACACCTTC. Translation: CASSIGQGHKANYGYTF.

The rearrangement links TRBV5-6 to TRBJ1-1; weak D call: TRBD1 (5 bases). V was clipped by 3 bases and J by 3 bases, with 15 bases between them. CDR3 length equals 15 residues. CDR1 SGHDT and CDR2 YYEEEE come from the germline V gene. CDR3 residues: CASSSHRSPDTEAFF. CDR3 in DNA: TGTGCCAGCAGCTCCCACAGGAGCCCGGACACTGAAGCTTTCTTT.

This chain joins TRBV6-1 and TRBJ1-5, with TRBD1 identical over 8 bases. V shed 4 bases, J shed 2 bases, and the junction held 13 bases outside the gene matches. Germline V CDR1 and CDR2: MNHNS, SASEGT. This CDR3 has 18 residues. The CDR3 sequence is CASSGGQGAGSRNQPQHF. The CDR3 coding sequence is TGTGCCAGCAGTGGAGGTCAGGGGGCTGGTTCGCGCAATCAGCCCCAGCATTTT.

The chain employs TRBV6-1 and TRBJ1-3; D ambiguous. This CDR3 contains 18 residues. CDR1 MNHNS and CDR2 SASEGT come from the germline V gene. Trimming removed 0 bases at V and 0 bases at J, with 15 bases between. The CDR3 loop is CASSEAGGGFGSGNTIYF. CDR3 coding DNA: TGTGCCAGCAGTGAAGCGGGAGGTGGGTTTGGCTCTGGAAACACCATATATTTT.

The rearrangement uses TRBV7-2 and TRBJ1-5; D is perhaps TRBD1 (5 bases). In germline, CDR1 is SGHTA, CDR2 FQGNSA. The CDR3 consists of 15 residues. V gave up 5 bases and J gave up 0 bases, with 11 bases separating them. Here the CDR3 DNA reads TGTGCCAGCAGCACAGAGACAGTTAGCAATCAGCCCCAGCATTTT. Protein: CASSTETVSNQPQHF.

The chain carries TRBV7-4 and TRBJ1-1, with D perhaps TRBD1 (6 bases). The length of the CDR3 is 21 residues. Germline V gene lookup returns CDR1 SGHVT and CDR2 SQSDAQ. Trimming stripped 1 base from V and 1 base from J, with 28 bases between. This chain's CDR3 is CASSLGSPPWTALTSNTEAFF. The DNA of the CDR3 is TGTGCCAGCAGCTTAGGGTCACCCCCCTGGACAGCCCTAACCTCGAACACTGAAGCTTTCTTT.